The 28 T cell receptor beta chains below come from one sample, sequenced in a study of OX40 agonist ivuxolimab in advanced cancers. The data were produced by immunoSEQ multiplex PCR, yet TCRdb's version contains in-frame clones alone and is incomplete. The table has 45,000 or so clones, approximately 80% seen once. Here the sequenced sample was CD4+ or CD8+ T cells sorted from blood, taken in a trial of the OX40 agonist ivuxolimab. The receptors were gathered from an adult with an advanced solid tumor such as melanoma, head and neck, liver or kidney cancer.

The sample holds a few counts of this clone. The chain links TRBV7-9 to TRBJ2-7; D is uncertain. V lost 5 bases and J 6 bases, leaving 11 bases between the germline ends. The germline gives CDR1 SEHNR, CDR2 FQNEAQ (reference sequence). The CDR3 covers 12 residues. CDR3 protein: CASSLELVEQYF. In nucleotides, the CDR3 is TGTGCCAGCAGCCTAGAGTTAGTCGAGCAGTACTTC.

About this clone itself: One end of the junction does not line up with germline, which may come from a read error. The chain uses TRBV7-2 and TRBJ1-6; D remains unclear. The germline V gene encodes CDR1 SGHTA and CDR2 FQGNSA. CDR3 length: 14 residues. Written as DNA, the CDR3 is TGTGCCAGCAGCTTAGTTTACCCCCCGCGACGGCTCGACTTT. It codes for CASSLVYPPRRLDF.

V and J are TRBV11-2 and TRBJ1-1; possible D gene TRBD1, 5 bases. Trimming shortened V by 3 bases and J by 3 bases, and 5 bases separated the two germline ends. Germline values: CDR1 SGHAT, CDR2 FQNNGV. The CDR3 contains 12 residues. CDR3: CASSFRDTEAFF. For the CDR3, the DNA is TGTGCCAGCAGCTTCAGGGACACTGAAGCTTTCTTT.

The CDR3 nucleotides are TGTGCCAGCAGTGAAGACAGGGGGCGCTTTGAAAAACTGTTTTTT. Translating it yields CASSEDRGRFEKLFF. The chain combines TRBV27 with TRBJ1-4; 10 nucleotides agree with TRBD1. The V gene end was trimmed by 5 bases and the J gene end by 7 bases; junction bases not matched to a gene: 7. Germline V lookup: CDR1 MNHEY, CDR2 SMNVEV (reference sequence). The CDR3 loop spans 15 amino acids.

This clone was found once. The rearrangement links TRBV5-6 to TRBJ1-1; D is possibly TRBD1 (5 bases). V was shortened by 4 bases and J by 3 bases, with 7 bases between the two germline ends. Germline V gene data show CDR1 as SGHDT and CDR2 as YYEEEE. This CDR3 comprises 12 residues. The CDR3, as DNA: TGTGCCAGCAGCGTGGGGGACACTGAAGCTTTCTTT. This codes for CASSVGDTEAFF.

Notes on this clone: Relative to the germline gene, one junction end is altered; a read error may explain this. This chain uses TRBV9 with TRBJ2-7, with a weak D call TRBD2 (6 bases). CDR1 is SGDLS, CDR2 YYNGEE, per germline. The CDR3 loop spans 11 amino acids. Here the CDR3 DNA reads TGTGCCAGCAGCGGACCGCGGGGAACAGAGTTC. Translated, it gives CASSGPRGTEF.

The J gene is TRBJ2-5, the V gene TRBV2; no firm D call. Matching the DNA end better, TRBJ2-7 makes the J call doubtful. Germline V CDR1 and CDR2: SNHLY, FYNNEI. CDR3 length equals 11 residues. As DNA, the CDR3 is TGTGCCAGCAGACCGAACTACGAGCAGTACTTC. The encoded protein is CASRPNYEQYF.

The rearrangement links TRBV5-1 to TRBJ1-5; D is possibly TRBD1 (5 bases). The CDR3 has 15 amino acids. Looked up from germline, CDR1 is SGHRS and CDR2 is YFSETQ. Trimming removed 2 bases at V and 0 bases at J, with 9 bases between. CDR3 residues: CASSLGEGSNQPQHF. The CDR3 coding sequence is TGCGCCAGCAGCTTAGGGGAGGGTAGCAATCAGCCCCAGCATTTT.

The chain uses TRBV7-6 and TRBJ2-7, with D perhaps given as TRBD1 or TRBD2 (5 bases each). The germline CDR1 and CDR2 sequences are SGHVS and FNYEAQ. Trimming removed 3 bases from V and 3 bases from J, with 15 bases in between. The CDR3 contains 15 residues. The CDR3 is CASSFAPGRGYEQYF. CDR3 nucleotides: TGTGCCAGCAGCTTCGCGCCGGGACGGGGCTACGAGCAGTACTTC. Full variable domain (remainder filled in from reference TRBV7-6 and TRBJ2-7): GAGVSQSPRYKVTKRGQDVALRCDPISGHVSLYWYRQALGQGPEFLTYFNYEAQQDKSGLPNDRFSAERPEGSISTLTIQRTEQRDSAMYRCASSFAPGRGYEQYFGPGTRLTVT.

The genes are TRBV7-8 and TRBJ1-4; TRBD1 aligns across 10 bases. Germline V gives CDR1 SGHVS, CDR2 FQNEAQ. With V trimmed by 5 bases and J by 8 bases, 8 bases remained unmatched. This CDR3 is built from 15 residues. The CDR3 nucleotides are TGTGCCAGCAGCCCCCGGGACAGGGGCGGGGAAAAACTGTTTTTT. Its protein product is CASSPRDRGGEKLFF.

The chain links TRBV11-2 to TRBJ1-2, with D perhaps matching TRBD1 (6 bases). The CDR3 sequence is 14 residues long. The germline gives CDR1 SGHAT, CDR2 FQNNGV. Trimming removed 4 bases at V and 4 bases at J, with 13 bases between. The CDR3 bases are TGTGCCAGCAGCTGGGACATTCACTCCTATGGCTACACCTTC. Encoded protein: CASSWDIHSYGYTF.

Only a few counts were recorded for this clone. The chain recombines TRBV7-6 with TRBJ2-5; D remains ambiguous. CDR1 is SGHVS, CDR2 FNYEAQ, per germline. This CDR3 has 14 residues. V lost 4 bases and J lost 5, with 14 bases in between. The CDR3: CASSSPPRRETQYF. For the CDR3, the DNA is TGTGCCAGCAGCTCCCCCCCCCGGCGGGAGACCCAGTACTTC.

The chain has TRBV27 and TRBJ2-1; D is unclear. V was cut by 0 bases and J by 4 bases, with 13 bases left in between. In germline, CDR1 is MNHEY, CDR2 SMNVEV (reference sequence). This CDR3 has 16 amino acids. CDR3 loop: CASSLSHPSTYNEQFF. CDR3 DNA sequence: TGTGCCAGCAGTTTATCACACCCATCAACGTACAATGAGCAGTTCTTC.

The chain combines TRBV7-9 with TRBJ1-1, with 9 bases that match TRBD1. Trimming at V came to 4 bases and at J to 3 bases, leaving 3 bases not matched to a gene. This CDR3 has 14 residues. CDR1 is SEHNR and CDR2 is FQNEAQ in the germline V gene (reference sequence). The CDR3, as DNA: TGTGCCAGCAGCTGGGGACAGGGCGACACTGAAGCTTTCTTT. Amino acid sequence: CASSWGQGDTEAFF.

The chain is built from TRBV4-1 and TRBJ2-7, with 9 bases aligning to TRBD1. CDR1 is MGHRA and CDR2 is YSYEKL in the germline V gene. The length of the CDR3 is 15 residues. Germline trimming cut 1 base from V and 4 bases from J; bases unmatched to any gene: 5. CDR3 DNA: TGCGCCAGCAGCCAAGCGGGACAGGGATCGTACGAGCAGTACTTC. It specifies CASSQAGQGSYEQYF.

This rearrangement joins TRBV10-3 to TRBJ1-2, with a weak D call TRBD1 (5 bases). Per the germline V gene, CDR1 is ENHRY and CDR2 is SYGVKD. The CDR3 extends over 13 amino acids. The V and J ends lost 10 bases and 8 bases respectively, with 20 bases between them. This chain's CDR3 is CANRMGGDWGYTF. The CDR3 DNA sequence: TGTGCCAACAGAATGGGAGGGGATTGGGGCTACACCTTC.

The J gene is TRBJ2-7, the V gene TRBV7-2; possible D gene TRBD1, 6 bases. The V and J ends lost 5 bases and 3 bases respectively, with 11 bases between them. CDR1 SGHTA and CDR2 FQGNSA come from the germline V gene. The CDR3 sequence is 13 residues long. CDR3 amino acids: CASSPGQHYEQYF. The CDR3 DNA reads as TGTGCCAGCAGCCCCGGACAGCACTACGAGCAGTACTTC.

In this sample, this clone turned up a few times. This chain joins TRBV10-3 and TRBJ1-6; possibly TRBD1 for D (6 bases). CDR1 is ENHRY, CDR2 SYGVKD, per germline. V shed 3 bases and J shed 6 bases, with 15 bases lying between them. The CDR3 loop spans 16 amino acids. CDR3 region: CAISEDRPSLNSPLHF. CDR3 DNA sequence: TGTGCCATCAGTGAAGACAGGCCTTCTCTTAATTCACCCCTCCACTTT.

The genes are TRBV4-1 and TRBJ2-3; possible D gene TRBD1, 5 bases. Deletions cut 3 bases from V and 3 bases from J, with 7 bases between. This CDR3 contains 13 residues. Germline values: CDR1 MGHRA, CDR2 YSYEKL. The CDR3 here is CASSHPGTDTQYF. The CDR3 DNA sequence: TGCGCCAGCAGCCATCCAGGGACAGATACGCAGTATTTT.

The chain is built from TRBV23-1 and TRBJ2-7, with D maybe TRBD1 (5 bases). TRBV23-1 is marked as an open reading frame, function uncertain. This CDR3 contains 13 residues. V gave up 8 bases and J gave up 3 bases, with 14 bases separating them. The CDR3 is CASLQGKSYEQYF. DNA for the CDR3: TGCGCCAGCCTCCAGGGAAAAAGCTACGAGCAGTACTTC.

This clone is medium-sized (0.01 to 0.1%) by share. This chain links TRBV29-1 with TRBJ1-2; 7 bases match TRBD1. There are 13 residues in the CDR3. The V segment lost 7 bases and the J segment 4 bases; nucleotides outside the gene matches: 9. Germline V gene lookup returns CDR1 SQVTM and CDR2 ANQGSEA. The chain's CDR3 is CSADRLDSYGYTF. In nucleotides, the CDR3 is TGCAGCGCGGACAGGCTAGATAGCTATGGCTACACCTTC.

The CDR3 loop is CASSLADLGNTIYF. DNA of the CDR3: TGTGCCAGCAGCTTAGCTGATCTTGGAAACACCATATATTTT. V gene TRBV11-2 combines with J gene TRBJ1-3; D not resolved. From germline, CDR1 is SGHAT and CDR2 FQNNGV. The CDR3 runs 14 residues. Trimming cost V 1 base and J 3 bases, with 7 bases left between them.

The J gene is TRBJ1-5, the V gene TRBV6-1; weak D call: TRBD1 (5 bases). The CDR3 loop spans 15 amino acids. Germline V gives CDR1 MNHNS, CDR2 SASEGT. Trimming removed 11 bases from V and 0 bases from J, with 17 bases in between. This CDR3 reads CASRTKGYSNQPQHF. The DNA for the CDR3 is TGTGCCTCCCGGACCAAGGGGTATAGCAATCAGCCCCAGCATTTT.

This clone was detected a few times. The CDR3 coding sequence is TGTGCCAGCTCTAGGACAGGGGATGACAATCAGCCCCAGCATTTT. Its protein product is CASSRTGDDNQPQHF. The chain combines TRBV18 with TRBJ1-5, with 9 bases identical to TRBD1. Trimming at V came to 6 bases and at J to 3 bases, leaving 6 bases not matched to a gene. The CDR3 spans 15 residues. Germline V CDR1 and CDR2: KGHSH, LQKENI.

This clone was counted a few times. The CDR3 sequence is CASSEDLGQEQYF. As DNA, the CDR3 is TGTGCCAGCAGTGAAGACCTGGGACAGGAGCAGTACTTC. This sequence joins TRBV2 and TRBJ2-7; 7 bases are a match to TRBD1. Germline CDR1 and CDR2: SNHLY and FYNNEI. V lost 1 base and J lost 7; bases outside the gene matches: 4. The CDR3 extends over 13 amino acids.

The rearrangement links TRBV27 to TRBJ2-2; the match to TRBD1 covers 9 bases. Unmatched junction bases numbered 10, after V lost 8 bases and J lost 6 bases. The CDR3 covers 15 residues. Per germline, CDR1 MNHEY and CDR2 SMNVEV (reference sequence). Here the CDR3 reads CASRGTGYLAGELFF. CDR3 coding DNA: TGTGCCAGCCGCGGGACAGGGTATTTAGCCGGGGAGCTGTTTTTT.

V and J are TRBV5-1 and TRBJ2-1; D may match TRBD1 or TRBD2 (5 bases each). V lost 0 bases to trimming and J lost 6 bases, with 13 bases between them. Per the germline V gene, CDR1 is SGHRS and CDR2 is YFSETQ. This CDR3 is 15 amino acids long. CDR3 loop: CASSLASGALNEQFF. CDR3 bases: TGCGCCAGCAGCTTGGCGTCCGGGGCACTCAATGAGCAGTTCTTC.

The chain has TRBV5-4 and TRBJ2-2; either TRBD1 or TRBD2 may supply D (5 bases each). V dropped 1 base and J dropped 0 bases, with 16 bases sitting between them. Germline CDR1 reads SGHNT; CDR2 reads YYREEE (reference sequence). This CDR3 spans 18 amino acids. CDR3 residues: CASSLRLGTRTNTGELFF. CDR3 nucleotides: TGTGCCAGCAGCTTGCGCCTTGGGACCCGCACGAACACCGGGGAGCTGTTTTTT.